The clone carrying this TCR beta chain showed up just a few times. No antigen is known for it. The source of the sample is a study of identical twins. Regarding the study as a whole: Surplus twin overlap in beta out-of-frame sequences was less pronounced. Fewer insertions marked abundant cord blood beta clonotypes; young adult naive trended weakly, memory not at all. Zero-insertion findings could be partly confounded by invariant cells (MAIT and iNKT cells).

Template switching created a universal primer site, and the cDNA included unique molecular identifiers. TCRdb reanalysed the 5' RACE reads using MiXCR and keeps one entry per CDR3 protein. This table holds under 300,000 distinct CDR3 sequences, more than 13% found once. Looked up from germline, CDR1 is WNHNN and CDR2 is SYGVQD (reference sequence). With 2 bases clipped from V and 4 bases from J, the junction kept 6 bases outside the gene matches. This CDR3 has 15 amino acids. Source material: memory (CD45RO+) T cells sorted from blood. This TCR derives from a woman between 18 and 29 years old in good health. The chain couples TRBV10-1 to TRBJ2-3; 7 nucleotides line up with TRBD1. CDR3 residues: CASSEVTGSPDTQYF. CDR3 in DNA: TGCGCCAGCAGTGAGGTGACAGGGTCTCCAGATACGCAGTATTTT.